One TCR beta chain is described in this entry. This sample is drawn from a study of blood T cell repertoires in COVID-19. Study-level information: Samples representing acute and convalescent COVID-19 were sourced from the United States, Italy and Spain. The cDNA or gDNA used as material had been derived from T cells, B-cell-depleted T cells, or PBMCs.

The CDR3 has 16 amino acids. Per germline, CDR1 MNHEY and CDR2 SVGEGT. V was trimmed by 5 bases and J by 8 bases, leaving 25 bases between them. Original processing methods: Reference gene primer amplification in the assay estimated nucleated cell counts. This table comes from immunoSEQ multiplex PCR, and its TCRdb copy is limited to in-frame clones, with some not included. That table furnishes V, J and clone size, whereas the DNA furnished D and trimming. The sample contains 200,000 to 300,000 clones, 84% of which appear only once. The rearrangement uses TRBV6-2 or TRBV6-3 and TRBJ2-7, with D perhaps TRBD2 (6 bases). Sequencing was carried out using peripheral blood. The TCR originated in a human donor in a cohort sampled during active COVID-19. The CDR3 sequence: CASSPRRSGGDLKQYF. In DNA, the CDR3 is TGTGCCAGCAGTCCCCGAAGGAGTGGCGGGGACCTAAAGCAGTACTTC.